What follows are 8 T cell receptor beta chains derived from one specimen sequenced in a study of control samples from healthy donors and cancer patients. Generated by immunoSEQ multiplex PCR, the TCRdb table keeps only in-frame clones and is missing some. The table shows 20,000 to 30,000 clones, with just over 90% occurring only once. Sequences were obtained from PBMCs. These receptors came from a man aged 50-60 years with lung cancer.

The chain combines TRBV6-5 with TRBJ2-7; 8 bases are shared with TRBD1. The junction had 12 bases not matched to a gene; V was cut back by 6 bases and J by 5 bases. From germline, CDR1 is MNHEY and CDR2 SVGAGI. The CDR3 length is 15 residues. DNA of the CDR3: TGTGCCAGCAGCGACCAGGGGGCCGCTAAGGACGAGCAGTACTTC. Encoded protein: CASSDQGAAKDEQYF.

This rearrangement joins TRBV10-2 to TRBJ1-2; the D gene is possibly TRBD1 (5 bases). V was pared by 6 bases and J by 4 bases, with 9 bases between. This CDR3 spans 12 amino acids. The germline V gene encodes CDR1 WSHSY and CDR2 SAAADI. CDR3 sequence (DNA): TGCGCCAGCAGGGCTGGGGGCTATGGCTACACCTTC. Its protein is CASRAGGYGYTF.

The sample holds one count of this clone. The rearrangement uses TRBV5-1 and TRBJ2-2; TRBD1 or TRBD2 may be the D gene (5 bases each). Germline CDR1 and CDR2: SGHRS and YFSETQ. V shed 3 bases and J shed 5 bases, with 20 bases lying between them. This CDR3 spans 17 amino acids. The CDR3 region is CASSSGLGVEGTGELFF. In nucleotides, the CDR3 is TGCGCCAGCAGCTCCGGCTTGGGGGTCGAAGGGACCGGGGAGCTGTTTTTT.

V and J are TRBV18 and TRBJ2-5; D remains unclear. CDR1 and CDR2 (germline): KGHSH, LQKENI. Trimming removed 2 bases at V and 1 base at J, with 8 bases between. CDR3 length: 14 residues. The CDR3 coding sequence is TGTGCCAGCTCACCATTGGGTGCCCAAGAGACCCAGTACTTC. Translation: CASSPLGAQETQYF.

The rearrangement links TRBV9 to TRBJ1-2, with 8 positions matching TRBD1. The germline V gene has CDR1 SGDLS and CDR2 YYNGEE. After removal of 0 bases from V and 6 bases from J, the junction contained 10 bases not matched to a gene. The CDR3 covers 16 residues. The CDR3 region is CASSVAPGTGRDGYTF. CDR3 DNA sequence: TGTGCCAGCAGCGTAGCTCCCGGGACAGGACGCGATGGCTACACCTTC.

About this clone: The same CDR3 also results from other DNA sequences found in this sample. The genes are TRBV27 and TRBJ2-3; no firm D call. Trimming took off 3 bases at V and 6 bases at J, with 10 bases between the two ends. The germline V gene has CDR1 MNHEY and CDR2 SMNVEV (reference sequence). This CDR3 is 13 amino acids long. The CDR3 DNA reads TGTGCCAGCAGTTTCTCGGGCCCGGATACGCAGTATTTT. This gives the protein CASSFSGPDTQYF.

The rearrangement links TRBV10-3 to TRBJ1-1; perhaps TRBD1 as D (6 bases). Germline CDR1 is ENHRY and CDR2 is SYGVKD. The CDR3 loop spans 17 amino acids. V dropped 6 bases and J dropped 0 bases, with 20 bases sitting between them. The CDR3 region is CAISASPGQLMNTEAFF. CDR3 nucleotide sequence: TGTGCCATCAGCGCTAGTCCGGGACAACTCATGAACACTGAAGCTTTCTTT.

This chain joins TRBV28 and TRBJ1-2; D is unresolved. The CDR3 loop spans 16 amino acids. V was clipped by 2 bases and J by 0 bases, with 13 bases between them. The V gene's germline CDR1 is MDHEN and CDR2 SYDVKM. This CDR3 is CASSLDGEQPNYGYTF. The DNA of the CDR3 is TGTGCCAGCAGTTTAGATGGAGAACAGCCTAACTATGGCTACACCTTC.